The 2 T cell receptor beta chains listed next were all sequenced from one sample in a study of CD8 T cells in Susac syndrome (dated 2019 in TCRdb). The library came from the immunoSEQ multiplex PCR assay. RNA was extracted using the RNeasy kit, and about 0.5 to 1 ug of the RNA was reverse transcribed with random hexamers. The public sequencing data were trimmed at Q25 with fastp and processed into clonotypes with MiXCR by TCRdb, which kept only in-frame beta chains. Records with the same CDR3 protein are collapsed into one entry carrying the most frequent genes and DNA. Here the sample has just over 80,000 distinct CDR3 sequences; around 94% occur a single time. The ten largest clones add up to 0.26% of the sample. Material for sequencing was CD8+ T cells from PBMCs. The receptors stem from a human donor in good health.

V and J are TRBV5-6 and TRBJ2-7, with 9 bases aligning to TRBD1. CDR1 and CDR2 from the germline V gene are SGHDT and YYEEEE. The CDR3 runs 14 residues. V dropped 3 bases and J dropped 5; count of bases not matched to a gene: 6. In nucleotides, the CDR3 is TGTGCCAGCAGCTCCGGGACAGGGTCCCACGAGCAGTACGTC. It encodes CASSSGTGSHEQYV.

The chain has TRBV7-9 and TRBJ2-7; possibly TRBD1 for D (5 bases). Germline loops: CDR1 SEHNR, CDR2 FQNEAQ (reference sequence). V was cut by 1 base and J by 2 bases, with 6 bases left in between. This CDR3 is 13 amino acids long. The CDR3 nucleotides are TGTGCCAGCAGCTTAGACAGGACCTACGAGCAGTACGTC. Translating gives CASSLDRTYEQYV.